This T cell receptor (beta chain) comes out of a study of T cell repertoires in aging, cancer and after chemotherapy. Study in general: Around 8.8 million TCR reads made up the full dataset. Findings and caveats of the study: No conclusions about immunological memory after chemotherapy can be drawn from the repertoire data. Rebound thymic output was suggested by rising median generation probability during chemotherapy in each cancer cohort.

From germline, CDR1 is SGHRS and CDR2 YFSETQ. Trimming removed 5 bases from V and 0 bases from J, with 10 bases in between. This CDR3 is 14 amino acids long. As regards this clonotype: What it recognizes is unknown.

Amplification of TCR beta used genomic DNA extracted from peripheral blood. Rearranged V-D-J TRB sequences were amplified with a mixed TRB-A/B primer pool. TCRdb passed the multiplex PCR reads through MiXCR, listing each CDR3 protein once. The sample includes fewer than 6,000 distinct CDR3 sequences, 30% to 35% of them seen just once. J is TRBJ2-3 and V is TRBV5-1; D is perhaps TRBD1 (6 bases). Sequencing was performed on blood. The TCR originated in a human donor with a blood cancer. The CDR3 DNA reads TGCGCCAGCAGACAGGGAAGGAGCACAGATACGCAGTATTTT. This sequence encodes CASRQGRSTDTQYF. Full variable domain (remainder filled in from reference TRBV5-1 and TRBJ2-3): KAGVTQTPRYLIKTRGQQVTLSCSPISGHRSVSWYQQTPGQGLQFLFEYFSETQRNKGNFPGRFSGRQFSNSRSEMNVSTLELGDSALYLCASRQGRSTDTQYFGPGTRLTVL.